Shown below are 20 T cell receptor beta chains from a single sample sequenced in a study of blood T cell repertoires in COVID-19. Only in-frame clones appear in the TCRdb table, and some are missing; sequencing was by immunoSEQ multiplex PCR. The sample holds tens of thousands of clones, 75% to 80% seen once. The sequenced sample was peripheral blood. These receptor sequences come from a man in his 70s with active or convalescent COVID-19.

This rearrangement joins TRBV6-1 to TRBJ1-6; D remains unclear. This CDR3 region has 14 residues. Deletions cut 2 bases from V and 7 bases from J, with 9 bases between. The germline CDR1 and CDR2 sequences are MNHNS and SASEGT. CDR3 amino acids: CASSENTGNSPLHF. DNA of the CDR3: TGTGCCAGCAGTGAAAACACGGGGAATTCACCCCTCCACTTT.

This chain connects TRBV5-6 to TRBJ2-1; TRBD2 aligns across 12 bases. V gave up 1 base and J gave up 9 bases; unmatched junction bases: 11. Germline loops: CDR1 SGHDT, CDR2 YYEEEE. The CDR3 has 17 amino acids. CDR3 DNA sequence: TGTGCCAGCAGCTTGATCCCACCTAGCGGGGGGGCGGGTGAGCAGTTCTTC. Protein product: CASSLIPPSGGAGEQFF.

The chain combines TRBV5-1 with TRBJ1-1; maybe TRBD1 (5 bases). The germline V gene has CDR1 SGHRS and CDR2 YFSETQ. V was trimmed by 4 bases and J by 0 bases, leaving 13 bases between them. The CDR3 is 15 amino acids. CDR3 in DNA: TGCGCCAGCAGCACTCGCCAGGGAATGAACACTGAAGCTTTCTTT. Its translation: CASSTRQGMNTEAFF.

This rearrangement joins TRBV12-5 to TRBJ2-1; 10 bases line up with TRBD1. V was pared by 7 bases and J by 4 bases, with 4 bases of the junction left unmatched. The CDR3 spans 14 residues. Germline lookup yields CDR1 LGHNT and CDR2 FRNRAP. Here the CDR3 DNA reads TGTGCTAGTGTCCCGGGACAGGGGTACAATGAGCAGTTCTTC. Encoded protein: CASVPGQGYNEQFF.

V gene TRBV5-4 combines with J gene TRBJ1-2; no clear D. The CDR3 has 15 residues. V was shortened by 0 bases and J by 4 bases, with 13 bases between the two germline ends. Germline CDR1 is SGHNT and CDR2 is YYREEE (reference sequence). The CDR3 loop is CASSLAGVSLYGYTF. CDR3 bases: TGTGCCAGCAGCTTGGCCGGGGTCAGCCTCTATGGCTACACCTTC.

This chain uses TRBV19 with TRBJ1-5; D unclear. Germline V gene sequence: CDR1 LNHDA, CDR2 SQIVND (reference sequence). V lost 4 bases and J 2 bases, leaving 15 bases between the germline ends. The CDR3 runs 16 residues. Here the CDR3 DNA reads TGTGCCAGTAGTACCCAATTTTTCCGGGGCAATCAGCCCCAGCATTTT. Encoded protein: CASSTQFFRGNQPQHF.

The rearrangement links TRBV9 to TRBJ1-1; D is undetermined. Germline CDR1 and CDR2: SGDLS and YYNGEE. The CDR3 length is 16 residues. V was cut by 3 bases and J by 2 bases, with 17 bases left in between. The CDR3 nucleotides are TGTGCCAGCAGCGCGAGGCCAGTCGAGAGTAACACTGAAGCTTTCTTT. Translation gives CASSARPVESNTEAFF.

The V gene is TRBV6-1, the J gene TRBJ1-6; TRBD1 matches 7 bases. J lost 1 base, V lost 3 bases, and 3 bases had no gene match. Per germline, CDR1 MNHNS and CDR2 SASEGT. The CDR3 extends over 16 amino acids. The CDR3 sequence is CASSERDSSYNSPLHF. The CDR3 DNA is TGTGCCAGCAGTGAGAGGGACAGTTCCTATAATTCACCCCTCCACTTT.

The rearrangement links TRBV18 to TRBJ2-7; D unclear. CDR3 length: 15 amino acids. In germline, CDR1 is KGHSH, CDR2 LQKENI. Trimming cost V 2 bases and J 3 bases, with 14 bases left between them. As DNA, the CDR3 is TGTGCCAGCTCACCAGGGCCTCCTCCTTACTACGAGCAGTACTTC. This translates into CASSPGPPPYYEQYF.

This chain uses TRBV27 with TRBJ1-4, with D possibly TRBD1 on 5 matching bases. The CDR3 covers 15 residues. The V end lost 9 bases, the J end lost 0 bases, and 14 bases lay between the germline ends. Looked up from germline, CDR1 is MNHEY and CDR2 is SMNVEV (reference sequence). The CDR3 reads CASRPGAATNEKLFF. CDR3 DNA sequence: TGTGCCAGTCGGCCTGGGGCAGCAACTAATGAAAAACTGTTTTTT.

The chain uses TRBV11-1 and TRBJ2-1; D gene uncertain. V shed 1 base and J shed 0 bases, with 7 bases lying between them. The V gene's germline CDR1 is SGHAT and CDR2 FQDESV (reference sequence). The CDR3 contains 15 residues. CDR3 bases: TGTGCCAGCAGCTTAGGCGCAGGCTCCTACAATGAGCAGTTCTTC. Amino acids: CASSLGAGSYNEQFF.

This rearrangement joins TRBV15 to TRBJ2-7; maybe TRBD1 (8 bases). The V gene's germline CDR1 is LNHNV and CDR2 YYDKDF (reference sequence). This CDR3 region has 15 residues. V lost 9 bases and J 3 bases, leaving 21 bases between the germline ends. The CDR3 coding sequence is TGTGCCACGTCAACCTACAGGGGGGGACTCTACGAGCAGTACTTC. Protein sequence: CATSTYRGGLYEQYF.

The chain recombines TRBV7-2 with TRBJ2-5, with D unclear. The CDR3 sequence is 13 residues long. CDR1 SGHTA and CDR2 FQGNSA come from the germline V gene. V shed 2 bases and J shed 4 bases, with 8 bases lying between them. The CDR3 DNA reads TGTGCCAGCAGCTTAATGAGAGGAGAGACCCAGTACTTC. Amino acids: CASSLMRGETQYF.

This clone was detected only once. The chain couples TRBV19 to TRBJ2-1, with TRBD1 matching 10 bases. Per germline, CDR1 LNHDA and CDR2 SQIVND (reference sequence). Trimming removed 5 bases from V and 1 base from J; junction bases left unmatched: 5. The CDR3 has 16 amino acids. In DNA, the CDR3 is TGTGCCAGTAGTCTTCGGGACAGGGGTTCCTACAATGAGCAGTTCTTC. Protein: CASSLRDRGSYNEQFF.

This clone came up a few times. This rearrangement joins TRBV15 to TRBJ2-7; a possible D gene is TRBD1 (6 bases). Deletions cut 4 bases from V and 5 bases from J, with 9 bases between. CDR1 LNHNV and CDR2 YYDKDF come from the germline V gene (reference sequence). The CDR3 covers 12 residues. CDR3: CATSNRAHEQYF. In DNA form, the CDR3 reads TGTGCCACCAGCAACAGGGCCCACGAGCAGTACTTC.

V usage is TRBV28 and J usage is TRBJ1-2; 8 positions agree with TRBD1. Germline V CDR1 and CDR2: MDHEN, SYDVKM. V lost 7 bases, J lost 6 bases, and 13 bases stayed unmatched. The CDR3 is 15 residues long. The CDR3 DNA sequence: TGTGCCAGCATCATCGGGACGGGACAGGTGAATGGCTACACCTTC. Protein sequence: CASIIGTGQVNGYTF.

The genes are TRBV30 and TRBJ2-7; tentative D call: TRBD2 (5 bases). Germline lookup yields CDR1 GTSNPN and CDR2 SVGIG (reference sequence). V lost 3 bases and J 0 bases, leaving 6 bases between the germline ends. The CDR3 consists of 12 residues. CDR3 nucleotide sequence: TGTGCCTGGAGCCGGGACTCCTACGAGCAGTACTTC. Translating it yields CAWSRDSYEQYF.

V usage is TRBV18 and J usage is TRBJ2-5; D might be TRBD2 (6 bases). The CDR3 has 15 amino acids. The germline CDR1 and CDR2 sequences are KGHSH and LQKENI. With 1 base removed from V and 2 bases from J, the gap between germline ends came to 11 bases. Written as DNA, the CDR3 is TGTGCCAGCTCACCACTAGCGGAGAAACAAGAGACCCAGTACTTC. Amino acids: CASSPLAEKQETQYF.

V is TRBV5-1 and J is TRBJ1-2; perhaps TRBD1 as D (6 bases). V was trimmed by 4 bases and J by 4 bases, leaving 17 bases between them. The CDR3 is 15 amino acids. Germline assignment: CDR1 SGHRS and CDR2 YFSETQ. The CDR3 DNA reads as TGCGCCAGCAGCGTAAATACGGACAGCCGCTATGGCTACACCTTC. As protein: CASSVNTDSRYGYTF.

This sequence joins TRBV7-6 and TRBJ1-4; D is undetermined. This CDR3 has 14 residues. CDR1 is SGHVS and CDR2 is FNYEAQ in the germline V gene. The germline V and J ends were trimmed by 5 bases and 8 bases, with 15 bases remaining between them. The CDR3 nucleotides read TGTGCCAGCAGCAAACGGGAAAACAACGAAAAACTGTTTTTT. Its protein is CASSKRENNEKLFF.